The clone carrying this T cell receptor (beta chain) was detected a few times. The CDR3 contains 14 residues. Trimming took 4 bases from V and 4 from J; bases not matched to a gene: 6. The germline gives CDR1 SGHNT, CDR2 YYREEE (reference sequence). This sample is drawn from a study of blood T cell repertoires in COVID-19. Turning to the study itself: Spain, Italy and the United States supplied samples that represented acute and convalescent COVID-19. T cells, B-cell-depleted T cells, or PBMCs supplied cDNA or gDNA.

Methods used by the authors: Quantification of nucleated cells was approximated via reference gene primer amplification. Assay used: immunoSEQ multiplex PCR; TCRdb lists only in-frame clones, some missing. D and trimming come from the DNA, and the V and J calls and clone size come from that table. The table lists 95,000 to 150,000 clones, roughly three quarters of them singletons, with roughly 7.9% in the top ten. The source of this sequence is a human donor in a cohort sampled during active COVID-19. What was sequenced was peripheral blood. The chain uses TRBV5-4 and TRBJ2-3; 7 bases are a match to TRBD1. CDR3 coding DNA: TGTGCCAGCAGCACCGACAGGGCCCCAGATACGCAGTATTTT. This sequence encodes CASSTDRAPDTQYF.